This T cell receptor (beta chain) was obtained from a study of regulatory T cells in long-lasting Graves disease. Study-wide points: Gene preferences differed: TRBV28, TRBJ1-2, TRBJ2-5 in persistent cases. Accuracy might have suffered from few samples.

Time point given: persistent/refractory GD, antithyroid drugs over 5 years with positive TRAb. PBMC-extracted RNA yielded the TCR library. This clonotype was recorded many times. Its target is unknown. This CDR3 has 16 residues. Germline V gives CDR1 SNHLY, CDR2 FYNNEI. V was shortened by 4 bases and J by 4 bases, with 16 bases between the two germline ends. Arm-PCR of CDR3 regions and iRepertoire HTBI primers were used to build TCR beta libraries. TCRdb reanalysed the multiplex PCR reads using MiXCR and keeps one entry per CDR3 protein. Seen here are about 290,000 distinct CDR3 sequences, under 25% observed once, and the top ten hold roughly 50%.

The material was peripheral blood mononuclear cells (PBMCs), obtained when the disease was refractory, from a patient treated with antithyroid drugs. The chain carries TRBV2 and TRBJ2-2; D tentatively reads TRBD1 or TRBD2 (7 bases each). This receptor was identified in a female donor with Graves disease. CDR3 sequence: CASSGSGGASTGELFF. CDR3 nucleotides: TGTGCCAGCAGTGGCTCAGGGGGGGCTAGCACCGGGGAGCTGTTTTTT.